This TCR beta chain was found in a study of T cell repertoires in ileal Crohn's disease. About the research overall: Every patient was operated on for stricturing (roughly 61%) or penetrating (approximately 40%) complications. Postoperative therapy was given to about half: about 11 thiopurines, 15 to 20 anti-TNF agents. Study-wide findings and caveats: High-frequency clones were more common in sorted CD8 than CD4 cells. Clonality above 26.8% at surgery always came with endoscopic recurrence.

As for this clone: Its antigen is unknown.

The assay was immunoSEQ multiplex PCR, and TCRdb's table has in-frame clones only and misses some. The table includes around 5,000 clones, around 83% detected once. The receptor was isolated from an adult with Crohn's disease. Sequencing used ileal tissue.

The CDR3 loop is CASSYSRNYGYTF. The DNA of the CDR3 is TGTGCCAGCAGTTACTCGCGCAACTATGGCTACACCTTC. This chain connects TRBV6-5 to TRBJ1-2; D remains unclear. In germline, CDR1 is MNHEY, CDR2 SVGAGI. This CDR3 comprises 13 residues. Deletions cut 0 bases from V and 2 bases from J, with 4 bases between.